This T cell receptor (beta chain) was sequenced in a study of blood T cell repertoires in COVID-19. In the study overall: T cells, B-cell-depleted T cells, or PBMCs provided the cDNA or gDNA that served as material.

Trimming stripped 2 bases from V and 0 bases from J, with 4 bases between. Germline values: CDR1 MGHRA, CDR2 YSYEKL. The CDR3 sequence is 13 residues long. Using immunoSEQ multiplex PCR, the repertoire was profiled, and TCRdb retains in-frame clones only, with some absent. The repertoire holds 90,000 to 100,000 clones, with roughly four fifths as singletons. The sample taken for sequencing was peripheral blood. This TCR was sampled from a man between 65 and 85 years old with acute or convalescent COVID-19. The gene calls are TRBV4-1 and TRBJ2-5; unclear D gene. CDR3: CASSQSNQETQYF. The CDR3, as DNA: TGCGCCAGCAGCCAAAGCAACCAAGAGACCCAGTACTTC.